Below are 13 T cell receptor beta chains sequenced from a single sample in a study of identical twins. TCRdb itself ran the 5' RACE reads through MiXCR, one entry per CDR3 protein. In the table there are about 470,000 distinct CDR3 sequences, 24% of which are singletons. Separately, the same data were catalogued under a study of T cells expressing NK-cell markers.

The sequencing input was CD4+ T cells sorted from blood. The origin of the receptors is a woman aged 18-29 years in good health.

This sequence joins TRBV18 and TRBJ1-3, with D perhaps matching TRBD1 (5 bases). The CDR3 sequence is 16 residues long. V was pared by 3 bases and J by 0 bases, with 12 bases between. Germline CDR1 KGHSH, CDR2 LQKENI. CDR3 sequence reads: CASSPTQGNSGNTIYF. CDR3 DNA: TGTGCCAGCTCACCCACTCAGGGCAACTCTGGAAACACCATATATTTT.

This clonotype has more than one count but fewer than ten. The V gene is TRBV5-1, the J gene TRBJ1-5; D remains ambiguous. From germline, CDR1 is SGHRS and CDR2 YFSETQ. V lost 1 base, J lost 6 bases, and 8 bases lay in between. The CDR3 sequence is 13 residues long. Here the CDR3 reads CASSLTSSQPQHF. The CDR3 region has the DNA TGCGCCAGCAGCTTGACCTCGAGTCAGCCCCAGCATTTT.

This clonotype was observed a few times. V gene TRBV9 combines with J gene TRBJ2-5; D is uncertain. Trimming took off 3 bases at V and 0 bases at J, with 3 bases between the two ends. The CDR3 runs to 12 residues. CDR1 and CDR2 (germline): SGDLS, YYNGEE. For the CDR3, the DNA is TGTGCCAGCAGCGGGTACCAAGAGACCCAGTACTTC. Protein: CASSGYQETQYF.

This clonotype was detected ten times or more. V usage is TRBV5-1 and J usage is TRBJ1-5, with D unresolved. The CDR3 length is 13 residues. Per germline, CDR1 SGHRS and CDR2 YFSETQ. Trimming cost V 2 bases and J 7 bases, with 10 bases left between them. The CDR3 sequence is CASSLGTEQPQHF. The DNA for the CDR3 is TGCGCCAGCAGCTTAGGCACCGAGCAGCCCCAGCATTTT.

The rearrangement links TRBV12-3 or TRBV12-4 to TRBJ2-2; a weak D match, TRBD1 (5 bases). Trimming took 3 bases from V and 14 from J, leaving 22 bases between them. This CDR3 contains 15 residues. The DNA of the CDR3 is TGTGCCAGCAGTTTCGACAGAGTCTCCCTGCCGGGTCTGTTTTTT. The encoded protein is CASSFDRVSLPGLFF.

This clonotype was observed a few times. J is TRBJ2-7 and V is TRBV10-3; TRBD2 agrees at 11 bases. Germline V lookup: CDR1 ENHRY, CDR2 SYGVKD. CDR3 size: 13 residues. Germline trimming cut 9 bases from V and 4 bases from J; bases unmatched to any gene: 5. CDR3 nucleotides: TGTGCCATGACTAGCGGGAACTCTTACGAGCAGTACTTC. This encodes CAMTSGNSYEQYF.

This clonotype has more than one count but fewer than ten. The rearrangement uses TRBV7-3 and TRBJ2-1; 9 positions match TRBD1. CDR3 size: 15 residues. The junction had 6 bases not matched to a gene; V was cut back by 7 bases and J by 2 bases. Germline CDR1 reads SGHTA; CDR2 reads FQGTGA. The chain's CDR3 is CASNPGQGTYNEQFF. For the CDR3, the DNA is TGTGCCAGCAACCCTGGACAGGGGACCTACAATGAGCAGTTCTTC.

This clonotype was seen more than once but under ten times. CDR3 DNA: TGTGCCTCTTTGGGGGTCACACCTAACTATGGCTACACCTTC. It yields the protein CASLGVTPNYGYTF. The V and J genes are TRBV12-3 or TRBV12-4 and TRBJ1-2; a possible D gene is TRBD1 (5 bases). V dropped 11 bases and J dropped 0 bases, with 16 bases sitting between them. The CDR3 has 14 amino acids.

This clonotype was counted between two and nine times. J is TRBJ2-5 and V is TRBV11-2; D gene unclear. Germline loops: CDR1 SGHAT, CDR2 FQNNGV. This CDR3 is 17 amino acids long. V lost 0 bases to trimming and J lost 0 bases, with 14 bases between them. The CDR3, as DNA: TGTGCCAGCAGCTTAGATCCCAATCCTGGGTACCAAGAGACCCAGTACTTC. This translates into CASSLDPNPGYQETQYF. Full variable domain (missing parts from reference TRBV11-2 and TRBJ2-5): EAGVAQSPRYKIIEKRQSVAFWCNPISGHATLYWYQQILGQGPKLLIQFQNNGVVDDSQLPKDRFSAERLKGVDSTLKIQPAKLEDSAVYLCASSLDPNPGYQETQYFGPGTRLLVL.

The chain links TRBV20-1 to TRBJ2-7, with 8 bases fitting TRBD2. This CDR3 has 14 residues. Germline V gene lookup returns CDR1 DFQATT and CDR2 SNEGSKA (reference sequence). With 5 bases clipped from V and 4 bases from J, the junction kept 10 bases outside the gene matches. The CDR3 DNA reads as TGCAGTGCTCGCCACCAGCGGGGGAGGTACGAGCAGTACTTC. This gives the protein CSARHQRGRYEQYF.

The chain recombines TRBV5-1 with TRBJ2-7, with 9 bases matching TRBD1. The V gene end was trimmed by 5 bases and the J gene end by 5 bases; junction bases not matched to a gene: 2. Germline CDR1 SGHRS, CDR2 YFSETQ. The CDR3 is 12 residues long. CDR3 coding DNA: TGCGCCAGCAGATGGGACAGGGACGAGCAGTACTTC. Its protein product is CASRWDRDEQYF.

This clonotype came up a few times. This chain uses TRBV11-2 with TRBJ2-7; D ambiguous. The CDR3 is made up of 14 amino acids. Trimming stripped 5 bases from V and 4 bases from J, with 15 bases between. CDR1 SGHAT and CDR2 FQNNGV come from the germline V gene. In DNA, the CDR3 is TGTGCCAGCAGCCCCCCGAATGGAGCTTACGAGCAGTACTTC. It yields the protein CASSPPNGAYEQYF.

V usage is TRBV2 and J usage is TRBJ2-1; a possible D gene is TRBD2 (5 bases). CDR1 is SNHLY, CDR2 FYNNEI, per germline. Trimming left V 6 bases short and J 4 bases short, with 13 bases between. This CDR3 has 14 residues. The CDR3 region has the DNA TGTGCCAGCAGAGCCTCGGGGTTATACAATGAGCAGTTCTTC. Amino acid sequence: CASRASGLYNEQFF.